These T cell receptor beta chains were read from a single sample in a study of PD-1 blockade in classical Hodgkin lymphoma. Here immunoSEQ multiplex PCR was the method, and the copy in TCRdb shows in-frame clones only, minus some. The sample holds roughly 97,000 clones, over 80% seen once. Source: peripheral blood mononuclear cells (PBMCs), taken at baseline. Receptor source: a human donor with classical Hodgkin lymphoma. The CDR3 runs from the conserved cysteine through the conserved F or W. Fields, in order: clone size, V gene, CDR3 length, J gene, D gene, CDR3 DNA, CDR3 protein. The D gene is left open where the match is weak. Clone size, where shown, is once, few, many, or a class for clones that have expanded.

few,TRBV15,14,TRBJ2-3,NA,TGTGCCACCAGCAGATCCCGGTCCACAGATACGCAGTATTTT,CATSRSRSTDTQYF
NA,TRBV4-2,16,TRBJ2-2,NA,TGTGCCAGCAGCCCTGGTGGGGACCTGGTCGCCGGGGAGCTGTTTTTT,CASSPGGDLVAGELFF
few,TRBV2,14,TRBJ1-1,NA,TGTGCCAGCACCACACTAGTGGGTGGCACTGAAGCTTTCTTT,CASTTLVGGTEAFF
NA,TRBV10-2,14,TRBJ2-7,TRBD2,TGCGCCAGCAGTGGGCGGGGGACGGGATACGAGCAGTACTTC,CASSGRGTGYEQYF
NA,TRBV28,16,TRBJ1-2,NA,TGTGCCAGCAGTTTGATGGAGGGCAGGGGTAACTATGGCTACACCTTC,CASSLMEGRGNYGYTF
NA,TRBV10-3,14,TRBJ1-1,TRBD1,TGTGCCATCAGGCCCGACAGGGGGAACACTGAAGCTTTCTTT,CAIRPDRGNTEAFF
once,TRBV9,17,TRBJ2-4,TRBD1,TGTGCCAGCAGCCCTCGACAGGGGGGAATTGCCAAAAACATTCAGTACTTC,CASSPRQGGIAKNIQYF
NA,TRBV28,16,TRBJ1-2,TRBD1,TGTGCCAGCAGTCCCCGGGGGGTTAGGACAGGGGGACGCTACACCTTC,CASSPRGVRTGGRYTF
NA,TRBV7-2,17,TRBJ2-2,TRBD1,TGTGCCAGCAGCCCCGATGGACAGGGGGCAAGGACCGGGGAGCTGTTTTTT,CASSPDGQGARTGELFF
NA,TRBV5-4,15,TRBJ2-2,TRBD1,TGTGCCAGCAGCTCCCGGGACAGGGCCACCGGGGAGCTGTTTTTT,CASSSRDRATGELFF
once,TRBV6-1,15,TRBJ2-1,TRBD2,TGTGCCAGCTCACTAGCGGGCCAAGTCTACAATGAGCAGTTCTTC,CASSLAGQVYNEQFF
few,TRBV11-2,13,TRBJ2-3,NA,TGTGCCAGCAGAAATCAAGGCCGGGATACGCAGTATTTT,CASRNQGRDTQYF
once,TRBV11-3,15,TRBJ2-2,NA,TGTGCCAGCAGCCAGGGACGGTCGGCCACCGGGGAGCTGTTTTTT,CASSQGRSATGELFF
NA,TRBV28,16,TRBJ2-7,NA,TGTGCCAGCAGTTCGTATAGCCCAAGAGAAGGGAACGAGCAGTACTTC,CASSSYSPREGNEQYF
few,TRBV5-1,14,TRBJ2-7,NA,TGCGCCAGCAGCTTTACCGTCAGGGCGGTCGAGCAGTACTTC,CASSFTVRAVEQYF
NA,TRBV5-4,14,TRBJ2-7,TRBD1,TGTGCCAGCAGCCACCGACAGGGCTCCTACGAGCAGTACTTC,CASSHRQGSYEQYF
NA,TRBV4-2,16,TRBJ2-1,NA,TGTGCCAGCAGCCAAGATGGCCGGGTATCCTACAATGAGCAGTTCTTC,CASSQDGRVSYNEQFF
NA,TRBV23-1,13,TRBJ1-5,NA,TGCGCCAGCAGTCCCCGGGGAACGGAGCCCCAGCATTTT,CASSPRGTEPQHF
NA,TRBV15,18,TRBJ2-5,NA,TGTGCCACCAGCAGGGGTCCCCACCGGGGAGGGGGACTGGAGACCCAGTACTTC,CATSRGPHRGGGLETQYF
NA,TRBV7-2,15,TRBJ1-4,NA,TGTGCCAGCAGCCCAGAGGGGAGCAGTAATGAAAAACTGTTTTTT,CASSPEGSSNEKLFF
NA,TRBV10-2,18,TRBJ1-5,TRBD1,TGCGCCAGCAGTGTGGGGGCCGGGACAGGGGGTAGCAATCAGCCCCAGCATTTT,CASSVGAGTGGSNQPQHF
NA,TRBV5-5,15,TRBJ1-2,NA,TGTGCCAGCAGCTTAACGATCAGCGGGGACTATGGCTACACCTTC,CASSLTISGDYGYTF
NA,TRBV7-8,16,TRBJ2-1,TRBD2,TGTGCCAGCAGAAATCCGAGCGGGAGGGGAGACAATGAGCAGTTCTTC,CASRNPSGRGDNEQFF
NA,TRBV5-1,15,TRBJ2-1,TRBD1,TGCGCCAGCAGTTCAGAACAGGGGCTTTACAATGAGCAGTTCTTC,CASSSEQGLYNEQFF
few,TRBV5-5,16,TRBJ1-5,NA,TGTGCCAGCAGCTTGGCAGCTGGGGTGCGGAATCAGCCCCAGCATTTT,CASSLAAGVRNQPQHF
NA,TRBV6-5,14,TRBJ1-1,NA,TGTGCCAGCAGTGCGGGTGAGGGTTGGGCTGAAGCTTTCTTT,CASSAGEGWAEAFF
NA,TRBV7-8,14,TRBJ2-7,NA,TGTGCCAGCAGCTTAGCGACTGGGACCTACGAGCAGTACTTC,CASSLATGTYEQYF
NA,TRBV7-9,16,TRBJ1-4,TRBD1,TGTGCCAGCAGCCAGGGGGCGGCCTTCTCCAATGAAAAACTGTTTTTT,CASSQGAAFSNEKLFF
NA,TRBV2,13,TRBJ1-2,NA,TGTGCCAGCACCCCCCGGAGGGAGGACGGCTACACCTTC,CASTPRREDGYTF
NA,TRBV18,12,TRBJ1-1,NA,TGTGCCAGCTCACCAAGCTGGGAGGAAGCTTTCTTT,CASSPSWEEAFF
NA,TRBV5-4,16,TRBJ1-1,TRBD1,TGTGCCAGCAGCTTGTACAGGGGATCGGGAGGGCCTGAAGCTTTCTTT,CASSLYRGSGGPEAFF
once,TRBV15,14,TRBJ2-2,NA,TGTGCCACCAGCCGGGGAGGTAGCACCGGGGAGCTGTTTTTT,CATSRGGSTGELFF
NA,TRBV25-1,15,TRBJ2-2,TRBD1,TGTGCCAGCAGTGACTTACAGGGGATGGTCGGGGAGCTGTTTTTT,CASSDLQGMVGELFF
few,TRBV2,12,TRBJ1-1,NA,TGTGCCAGCACGTTCATGAACACTGAAGCTTTCTTT,CASTFMNTEAFF
NA,TRBV1,15,TRBJ2-7,NA,TGCACCAGCAGGGCTCACAGGGAAGGAGTCTCCGAGCAGTACTTC,CTSRAHREGVSEQYF
NA,TRBV5-4,16,TRBJ2-7,NA,TGTGCCAGCAGCTTGGACGGCAGGGCTCGGTCCTACGAGCAGTACTTC,CASSLDGRARSYEQYF
NA,TRBV5-5,15,TRBJ2-7,TRBD1,TGTGCCAGCAGCTCGACGACAGGGTTAAACCTAGAGCAGTACTTC,CASSSTTGLNLEQYF
NA,TRBV5-4,17,TRBJ2-3,TRBD2,TGTGCCAGCAGCCGCTTAGCGGGAGGTACCCAAACAGATACGCAGTATTTT,CASSRLAGGTQTDTQYF
once,TRBV2,13,TRBJ2-3,NA,TGTGCCAGCAGGGACACTTACACAGATACGCAGTATTTT,CASRDTYTDTQYF
NA,TRBV5-1,14,TRBJ2-3,NA,TGCGCCAGCAGCTTGGTGGACAGCACAGATACGCAGTATTTT,CASSLVDSTDTQYF
NA,TRBV27,12,TRBJ2-1,NA,TGTGCCAGCAGTTTAAGTGCCAATGAGCAGTTCTTC,CASSLSANEQFF
NA,TRBV13,14,TRBJ2-3,NA,TGTGCCAGCAGCACCAGGACCGGCACAGATACGCAGTATTTT,CASSTRTGTDTQYF
NA,TRBV6-6,15,TRBJ2-5,TRBD1,TGTGCCAGCAGTTACTTTAATAGTAACCAGGGGGAGCAGTACTTC,CASSYFNSNQGEQYF
few,TRBV7-3,15,TRBJ1-2,TRBD1,TGTGCCAGCAGCCCCGGACAGGGAACTAACTATGGCTACACCTTC,CASSPGQGTNYGYTF
NA,TRBV18,15,TRBJ2-2,NA,TGTGCCAGCTCACCACGGCAGGATAGGGCCGGGGAGCTGTTTTTT,CASSPRQDRAGELFF
NA,TRBV6-6,12,TRBJ2-7,NA,TGTGCCAGCAGCCTGGACAGACTCGAGCAGTACTTC,CASSLDRLEQYF
few,TRBV7-6,13,TRBJ1-2,NA,TGTGCCAGCAGCTTAACTGGGGACTATGGCTACACCTTC,CASSLTGDYGYTF
NA,TRBV10-2,13,TRBJ1-2,TRBD1,TGCGCCAGCAGACCCGGACAGGGGGTTGGCTACACCTTC,CASRPGQGVGYTF
NA,TRBV27,13,TRBJ1-5,NA,TGTGCCAGCAGTTCAACAGAATATCAGCCCCAGCATTTT,CASSSTEYQPQHF
NA,TRBV20-1,10,TRBJ2-3,NA,TGCAGTGCCCCGGGGCGTACGCAGTATTTT,CSAPGRTQYF
NA,TRBV2,13,TRBJ1-6,TRBD1,TGTGCCAGCAGTAAAGGGGGCGATTCACCCCTCCACTTT,CASSKGGDSPLHF
once,TRBV6-1,12,TRBJ2-7,NA,TGTGCCAGTCGGTGGGGGCCCTACGAGCAGTACTTC,CASRWGPYEQYF
once,TRBV6-6,14,TRBJ2-7,TRBD2,TGTGCCAGCAGAACTAGCGGGAGCACCTACGAGCAGTACTTC,CASRTSGSTYEQYF
NA,TRBV19,13,TRBJ1-1,TRBD1,TGTGCCAGTAGAAAGGCAGGGGGTCCTGAAGCTTTCTTT,CASRKAGGPEAFF
NA,TRBV7-6,17,TRBJ2-2,TRBD1,TGTGCCAGCAGCAGGGACAGGGGCTCCGCGAACACCGGGGAGCTGTTTTTT,CASSRDRGSANTGELFF
NA,TRBV7-6,16,TRBJ2-5,TRBD2,TGTGCCAGCAGCTCCATAGCGGGAGCGGGCTCAGAGACCCAGTACTTC,CASSSIAGAGSETQYF
NA,TRBV13,17,TRBJ2-3,NA,TGTGCCAGCAGCTCCGCCCTACCCTCAGGGACCACAGATACGCAGTATTTT,CASSSALPSGTTDTQYF